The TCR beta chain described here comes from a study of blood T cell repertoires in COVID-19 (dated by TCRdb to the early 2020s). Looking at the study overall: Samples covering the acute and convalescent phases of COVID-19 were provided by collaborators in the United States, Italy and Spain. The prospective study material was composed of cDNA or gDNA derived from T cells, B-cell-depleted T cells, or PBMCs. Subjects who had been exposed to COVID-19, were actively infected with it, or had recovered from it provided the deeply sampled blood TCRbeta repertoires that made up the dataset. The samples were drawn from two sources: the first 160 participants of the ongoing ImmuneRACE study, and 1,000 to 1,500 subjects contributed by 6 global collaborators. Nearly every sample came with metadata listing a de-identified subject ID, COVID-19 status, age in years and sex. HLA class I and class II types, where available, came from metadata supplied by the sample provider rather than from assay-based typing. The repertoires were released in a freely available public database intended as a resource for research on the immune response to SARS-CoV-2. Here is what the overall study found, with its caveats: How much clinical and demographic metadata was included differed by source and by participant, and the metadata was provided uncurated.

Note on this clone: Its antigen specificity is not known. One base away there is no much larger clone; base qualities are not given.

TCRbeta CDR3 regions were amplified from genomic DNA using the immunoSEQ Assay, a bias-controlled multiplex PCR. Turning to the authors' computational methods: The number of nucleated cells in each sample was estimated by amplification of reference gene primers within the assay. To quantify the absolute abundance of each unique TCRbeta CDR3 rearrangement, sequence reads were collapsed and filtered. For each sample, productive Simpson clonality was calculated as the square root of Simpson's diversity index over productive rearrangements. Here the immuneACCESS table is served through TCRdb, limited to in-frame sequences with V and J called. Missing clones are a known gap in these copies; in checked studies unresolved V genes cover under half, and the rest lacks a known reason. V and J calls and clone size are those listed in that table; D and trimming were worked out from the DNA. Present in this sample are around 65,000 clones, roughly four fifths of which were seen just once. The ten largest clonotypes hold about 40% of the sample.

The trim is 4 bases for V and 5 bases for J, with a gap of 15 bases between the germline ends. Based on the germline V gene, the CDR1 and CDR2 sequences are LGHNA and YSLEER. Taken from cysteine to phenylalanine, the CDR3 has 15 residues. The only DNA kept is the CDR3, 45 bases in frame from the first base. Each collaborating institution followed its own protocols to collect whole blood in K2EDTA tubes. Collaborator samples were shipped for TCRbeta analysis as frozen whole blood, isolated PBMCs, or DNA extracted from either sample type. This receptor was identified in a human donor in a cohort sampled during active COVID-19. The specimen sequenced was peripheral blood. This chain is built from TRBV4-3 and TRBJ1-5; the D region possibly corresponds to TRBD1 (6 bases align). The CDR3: CASSRTTGPDQPQHF. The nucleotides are TGCGCCAGCAGCCGCACGACAGGCCCGGATCAGCCCCAGCATTTT.